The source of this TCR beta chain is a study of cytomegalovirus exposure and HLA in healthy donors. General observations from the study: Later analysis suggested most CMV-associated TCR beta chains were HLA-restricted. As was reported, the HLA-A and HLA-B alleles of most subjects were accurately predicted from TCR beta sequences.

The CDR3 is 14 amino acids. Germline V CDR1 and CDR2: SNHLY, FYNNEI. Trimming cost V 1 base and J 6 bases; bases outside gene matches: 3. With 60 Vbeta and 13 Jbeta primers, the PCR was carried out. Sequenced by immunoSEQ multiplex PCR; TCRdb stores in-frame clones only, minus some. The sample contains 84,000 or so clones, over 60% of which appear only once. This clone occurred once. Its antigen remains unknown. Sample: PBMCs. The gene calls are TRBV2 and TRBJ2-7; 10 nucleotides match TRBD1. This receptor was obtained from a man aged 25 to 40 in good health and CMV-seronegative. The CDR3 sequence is CASSEGGTGAEQYF. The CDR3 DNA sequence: TGTGCCAGCAGTGAAGGGGGGACAGGGGCCGAGCAGTACTTC.